There are many counts of the clone carrying this T cell receptor (beta chain). Its cognate antigen is unknown. TCR beta CDR3 regions were amplified from RNA. Researchers ran a first-round RT-PCR on the TCR CDR3 using the HTBI primer set. TCRdb re-analysed the multiplex PCR reads in MiXCR, keeping a single row per CDR3 protein. The sample has some 270,000 distinct CDR3 sequences, roughly an eighth seen once; the top ten hold roughly 8.2%. Hyperthyroidism in the patients, aged 18 to 65, was newly diagnosed and under 2 months in duration. The CDR3 length is 14 residues. The germline V gene encodes CDR1 ENHRY and CDR2 SYGVKD. J gave up 0 bases and V 6 bases, and 3 bases lay outside the gene matches. This sample was taken from a study of T cells in Graves' hyperthyroidism and ophthalmopathy. Whole-study context: Specimen type is peripheral blood, collected at initial diagnosis prior to any treatment. Study-level points and caveats: Peripheral blood also featured most of the thyroid clonotypes expanded above 0.001.

The chain combines TRBV10-3 with TRBJ1-1; 8 nucleotides align to TRBD1. Sequenced material: blood. This sequence was found in a woman aged 40 to 55 with Graves' hyperthyroidism. DNA of the CDR3: TGTGCCATCAGGACGGACAGGGTGAACACTGAAGCTTTCTTT. It is translated as CAIRTDRVNTEAFF.